What follows are 8 T cell receptor beta chains derived from one specimen sequenced in a study of cytomegalovirus exposure and HLA in healthy donors. Primers for the PCR totalled 60 Vbeta and 13 Jbeta. The protocol was immunoSEQ multiplex PCR, while the TCRdb copy is restricted to in-frame clones and leaves out a portion. The table lists 130,000 to 150,000 clones, 80% of them singletons. The specimen was PBMCs. Every receptor here comes from a male donor in good health and CMV-seropositive.

The chain employs TRBV7-9 and TRBJ2-1, with 11 bases that match TRBD2. There are 18 residues in the CDR3. Germline V CDR1 and CDR2: SEHNR, FQNEAQ (reference sequence). The V segment lost 5 bases and the J segment 4 bases; nucleotides outside the gene matches: 13. This CDR3 reads CASSPTSFLAGGYNEQFF. DNA of the CDR3: TGTGCCAGCAGCCCGACGTCCTTTCTAGCGGGGGGATACAATGAGCAGTTCTTC.

This clone occurred a few times. The CDR3 is CASSQSARYEQYF. The CDR3 region has the DNA TGCGCCAGCAGTCAATCGGCCCGATACGAGCAGTACTTC. The chain couples TRBV23-1 to TRBJ2-7; no clear D. TRBV23-1 is recorded as an ORF, its role being uncertain. This CDR3 comprises 13 residues. The germline V and J ends were trimmed by 0 bases and 4 bases, with 7 bases remaining between them.

This clone showed up just a few times. A junction boundary mismatches the germline segment, possibly from a read error. This sequence joins TRBV7-7 and TRBJ2-7, with TRBD1 matching over 7 bases. The CDR3 covers 13 residues. The germline V gene encodes CDR1 SSHAT and CDR2 FNYEAQ (reference sequence). The CDR3 DNA follows: TGTGCTAGCAGCCCCGGGACAGATAACGAGCAGTACTTC. Its protein is CASSPGTDNEQYF.

The rearrangement joins TRBV6-5 to TRBJ2-3; TRBD2 agrees at 7 bases. The CDR3 runs 14 residues. The ends lost 6 bases at V and 0 bases at J; junction bases unmatched: 3. Germline V gene sequence: CDR1 MNHEY, CDR2 SVGAGI. DNA for the CDR3: TGTGCCAGCAGGAGGGGAGGGAGCACAGATACGCAGTATTTT. This sequence encodes CASRRGGSTDTQYF.

The J gene is TRBJ2-7, the V gene TRBV6-6; 14 bases are shared with TRBD2. Germline values: CDR1 MNHNY, CDR2 SVGAGI (reference sequence). Unmatched junction bases numbered 6, after V lost 5 bases and J lost 3 bases. The CDR3 has 16 residues. The CDR3 DNA reads as TGTGCCAGCAGTACTATCGGACTAGCGGGGGGCTACGAGCAGTACTTC. Its protein product is CASSTIGLAGGYEQYF.

The chain recombines TRBV2 with TRBJ2-5; no clear D. The CDR3 extends over 13 amino acids. Trimming took off 2 bases at V and 5 bases at J, with 9 bases between the two ends. Germline V CDR1 and CDR2: SNHLY, FYNNEI. CDR3 loop: CASSEQFGETQYF. CDR3 coding DNA: TGTGCCAGCAGTGAACAGTTCGGGGAGACCCAGTACTTC.

The chain couples TRBV11-2 to TRBJ2-7; the D is unclear. CDR3 size: 12 residues. CDR1 and CDR2 from the germline V gene are SGHAT and FQNNGV. Trimming left V 5 bases short and J 4 bases short, with 9 bases between. CDR3 in amino acids: CASSTGFYEQYF. The CDR3 nucleotides are TGTGCCAGCAGCACCGGGTTTTACGAGCAGTACTTC.

This clone showed up just a few times. The rearrangement joins TRBV18 to TRBJ1-2; maybe TRBD1 (5 bases). Germline V gives CDR1 KGHSH, CDR2 LQKENI. Trimming took off 3 bases at V and 8 bases at J, with 16 bases between the two ends. The length of the CDR3 is 14 residues. The CDR3 DNA reads as TGTGCCAGCTCACCCCTCGGACAATCCCAGGGCTACACCTTC. Encoded protein: CASSPLGQSQGYTF.